Each of the 5 T cell receptor beta chains below was sequenced from the same sample in a study of blood T cell repertoires in COVID-19. Assay used: immunoSEQ multiplex PCR; TCRdb lists only in-frame clones, some missing. The table includes fewer than 250,000 clones, roughly nine tenths detected once. The sequencing input was peripheral blood. The source of these receptors is a middle-aged man with acute or convalescent COVID-19.

The chain uses TRBV7-9 and TRBJ1-4; 9 nucleotides agree with TRBD1. V was pared by 2 bases and J by 8 bases, with 3 bases of the junction left unmatched. From germline, CDR1 is SEHNR and CDR2 FQNEAQ (reference sequence). This CDR3 contains 14 residues. DNA of the CDR3: TGTGCCAGCAGCTTAACCGGGACAGGGGAAAAACTGTTTTTT. This codes for CASSLTGTGEKLFF.

V gene TRBV15 combines with J gene TRBJ1-1; D unclear. V was trimmed by 6 bases and J by 0 bases, leaving 8 bases between them. The CDR3 runs to 13 residues. CDR1 and CDR2 (germline): LNHNV, YYDKDF (reference sequence). CDR3 nucleotide sequence: TGTGCCACCAGGATGGGCATGAACACTGAAGCTTTCTTT. Amino acid sequence: CATRMGMNTEAFF.

The genes are TRBV5-5 and TRBJ1-1; 9 bases line up with TRBD1. Germline loops: CDR1 SGHKS, CDR2 YYEKEE (reference sequence). The length of the CDR3 is 17 residues. V was clipped by 2 bases and J by 1 base; unmatched bases: 9. This chain's CDR3 is CASSFRGTGRGNTEAFF. The CDR3 DNA follows: TGTGCCAGCAGCTTCCGAGGGACAGGGAGGGGGAACACTGAAGCTTTCTTT.

The chain is built from TRBV12-3 or TRBV12-4 and TRBJ1-2, with 7 bases identical to TRBD1. The CDR3 contains 13 residues. V lost 8 bases, J lost 5 bases, and 8 bases stayed unmatched. CDR3 amino acids: CASREGAGYGYTF. The CDR3 DNA sequence: TGTGCCAGCCGGGAGGGGGCGGGGTATGGCTACACCTTC.

This chain connects TRBV7-2 to TRBJ2-3, with 10 bases fitting TRBD1. Unmatched junction bases numbered 4, after V lost 5 bases and J lost 2 bases. This CDR3 is 15 amino acids long. The germline CDR1 and CDR2 sequences are SGHTA and FQGNSA. DNA for the CDR3: TGTGCCAGCAGCCCGGGACAGGGGAACACAGATACGCAGTATTTT. It codes for CASSPGQGNTDTQYF. Full variable domain (missing parts from reference TRBV7-2 and TRBJ2-3): GAGVSQSPSNKVTEKGKDVELRCDPISGHTALYWYRQSLGQGLEFLIYFQGNSAPDKSGLPSDRFSAERTGGSVSTLTIQRTQQEDSAVYLCASSPGQGNTDTQYFGPGTRLTVL.